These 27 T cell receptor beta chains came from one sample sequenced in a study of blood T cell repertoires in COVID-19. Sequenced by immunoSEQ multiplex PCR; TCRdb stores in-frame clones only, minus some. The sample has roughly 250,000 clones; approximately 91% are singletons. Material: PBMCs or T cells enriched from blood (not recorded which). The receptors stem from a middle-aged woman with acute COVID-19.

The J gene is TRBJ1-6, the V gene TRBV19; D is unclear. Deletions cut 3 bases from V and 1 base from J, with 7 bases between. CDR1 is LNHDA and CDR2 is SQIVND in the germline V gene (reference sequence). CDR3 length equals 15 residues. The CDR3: CASSIGGSYNSPLHF. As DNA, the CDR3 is TGTGCCAGTAGTATCGGAGGGTCCTATAATTCACCCCTCCACTTT.

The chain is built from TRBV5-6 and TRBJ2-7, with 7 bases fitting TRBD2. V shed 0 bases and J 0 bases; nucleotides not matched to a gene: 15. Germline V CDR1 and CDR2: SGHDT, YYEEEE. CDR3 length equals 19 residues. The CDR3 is CASSLVAGDVRLGSYEQYF. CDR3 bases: TGTGCCAGCAGCTTGGTCGCGGGAGACGTGAGATTAGGCTCCTACGAGCAGTACTTC. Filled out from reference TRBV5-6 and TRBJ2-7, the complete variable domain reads DAGVTQSPTHLIKTRGQQVTLRCSPKSGHDTVSWYQQALGQGPQFIFQYYEEEERQRGNFPDRFSGHQFPNYSSELNVNALLLGDSALYLCASSLVAGDVRLGSYEQYFGPGTRLTVT.

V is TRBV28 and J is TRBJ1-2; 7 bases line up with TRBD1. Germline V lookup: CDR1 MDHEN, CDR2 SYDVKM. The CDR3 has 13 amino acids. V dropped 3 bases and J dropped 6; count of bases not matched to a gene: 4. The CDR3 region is CASSLYRGHGYTF. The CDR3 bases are TGTGCCAGCAGTTTGTACAGGGGCCATGGCTACACCTTC.

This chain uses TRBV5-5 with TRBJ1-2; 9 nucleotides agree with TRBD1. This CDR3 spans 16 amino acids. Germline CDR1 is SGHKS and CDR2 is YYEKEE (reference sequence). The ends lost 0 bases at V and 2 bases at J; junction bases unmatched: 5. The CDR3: CASSLGGQGTNYGYTF. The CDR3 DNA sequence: TGTGCCAGCAGCTTGGGGGGACAGGGTACCAACTATGGCTACACCTTC.

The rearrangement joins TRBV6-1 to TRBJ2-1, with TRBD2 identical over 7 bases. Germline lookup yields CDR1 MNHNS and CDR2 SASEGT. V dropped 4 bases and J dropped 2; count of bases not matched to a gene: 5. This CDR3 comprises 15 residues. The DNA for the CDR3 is TGTGCCAGCAGTGTGGCAGCGGGGCCCTACAATGAGCAGTTCTTC. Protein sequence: CASSVAAGPYNEQFF.

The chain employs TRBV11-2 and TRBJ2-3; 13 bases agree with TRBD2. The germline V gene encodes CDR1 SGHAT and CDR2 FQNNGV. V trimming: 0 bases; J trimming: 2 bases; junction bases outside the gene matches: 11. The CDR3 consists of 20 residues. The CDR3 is CASSLDSRGGLAGHTDTQYF. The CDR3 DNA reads TGTGCCAGCAGCTTAGATAGTAGGGGGGGACTAGCGGGACACACAGATACGCAGTATTTT. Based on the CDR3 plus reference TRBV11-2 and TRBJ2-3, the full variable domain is EAGVAQSPRYKIIEKRQSVAFWCNPISGHATLYWYQQILGQGPKLLIQFQNNGVVDDSQLPKDRFSAERLKGVDSTLKIQPAKLEDSAVYLCASSLDSRGGLAGHTDTQYFGPGTRLTVL.

The chain's CDR3 is CASSLAGEILTEAFF. The CDR3 coding sequence is TGCGCCAGCAGCTTGGCTGGTGAGATCCTCACTGAAGCTTTCTTT. This chain connects TRBV5-1 to TRBJ1-1, with unresolved D. V lost 0 bases and J 4 bases, leaving 13 bases between the germline ends. The CDR3 has 15 amino acids. Germline V gene data show CDR1 as SGHRS and CDR2 as YFSETQ.

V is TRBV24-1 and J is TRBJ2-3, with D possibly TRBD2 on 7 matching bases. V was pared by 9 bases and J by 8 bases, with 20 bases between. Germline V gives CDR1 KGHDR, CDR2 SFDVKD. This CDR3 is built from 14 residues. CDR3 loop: CATRSSGGGPTQYF. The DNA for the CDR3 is TGTGCCACCCGATCCTCTGGGGGGGGCCCTACGCAGTATTTT.

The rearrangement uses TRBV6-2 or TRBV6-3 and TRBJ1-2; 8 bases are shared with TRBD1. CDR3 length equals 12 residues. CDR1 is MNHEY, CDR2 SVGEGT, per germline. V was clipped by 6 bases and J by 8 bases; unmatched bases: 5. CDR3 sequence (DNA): TGTGCCAGCAGCGACAGGGGAGAAGGCTACACCTTC. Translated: CASSDRGEGYTF.

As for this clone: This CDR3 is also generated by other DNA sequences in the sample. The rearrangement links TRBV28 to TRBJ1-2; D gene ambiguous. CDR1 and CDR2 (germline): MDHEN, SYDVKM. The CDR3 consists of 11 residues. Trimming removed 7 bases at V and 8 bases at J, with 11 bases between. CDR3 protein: CASTTTGGYTF. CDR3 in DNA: TGTGCCAGCACAACCACGGGAGGCTACACCTTC.

This CDR3 is CATSDPFSTEAFF. The CDR3 nucleotides are TGTGCCACCAGTGACCCGTTCAGCACTGAAGCTTTCTTT. The chain employs TRBV24-1 and TRBJ1-1; D uncertain. CDR1 and CDR2 from the germline V gene are KGHDR and SFDVKD. Trimming left V 4 bases short and J 4 bases short, with 9 bases between. The CDR3 consists of 13 residues.

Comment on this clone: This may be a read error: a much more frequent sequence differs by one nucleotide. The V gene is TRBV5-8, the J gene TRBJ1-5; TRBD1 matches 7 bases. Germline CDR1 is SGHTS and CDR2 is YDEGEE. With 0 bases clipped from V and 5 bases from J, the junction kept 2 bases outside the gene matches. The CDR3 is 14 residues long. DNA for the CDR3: TGTGCCAGCAGCTTGGACAGGGGATATCAGCCCCAGCATTTT. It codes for CASSLDRGYQPQHF.

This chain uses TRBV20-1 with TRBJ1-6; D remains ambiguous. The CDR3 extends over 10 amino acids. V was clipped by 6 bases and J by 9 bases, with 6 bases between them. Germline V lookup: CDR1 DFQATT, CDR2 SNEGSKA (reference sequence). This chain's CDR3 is CSAGSSPLHF. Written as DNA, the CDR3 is TGCAGTGCCGGTAGTTCACCCCTCCACTTT.

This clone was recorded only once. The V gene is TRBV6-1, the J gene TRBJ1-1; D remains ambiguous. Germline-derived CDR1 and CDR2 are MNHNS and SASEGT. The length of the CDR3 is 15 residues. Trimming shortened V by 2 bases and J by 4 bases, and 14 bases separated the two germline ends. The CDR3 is CASSELQARGTEAFF. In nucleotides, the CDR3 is TGTGCCAGCAGTGAATTGCAGGCCCGGGGCACTGAAGCTTTCTTT.

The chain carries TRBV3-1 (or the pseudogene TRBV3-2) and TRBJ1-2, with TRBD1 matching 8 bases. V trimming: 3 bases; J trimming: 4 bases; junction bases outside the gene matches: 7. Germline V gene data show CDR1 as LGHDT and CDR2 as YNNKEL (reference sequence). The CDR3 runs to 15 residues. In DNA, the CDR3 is TGTGCCAGCAGCCAGCAGGGGGCGGATTTCTATGGCTACACCTTC. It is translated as CASSQQGADFYGYTF.

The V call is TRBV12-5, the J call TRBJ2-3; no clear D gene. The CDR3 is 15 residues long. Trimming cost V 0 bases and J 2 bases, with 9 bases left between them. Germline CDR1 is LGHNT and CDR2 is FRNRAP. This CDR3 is CASGLVRRATDTQYF. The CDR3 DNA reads TGTGCTAGTGGTTTGGTACGCCGCGCCACAGATACGCAGTATTTT.

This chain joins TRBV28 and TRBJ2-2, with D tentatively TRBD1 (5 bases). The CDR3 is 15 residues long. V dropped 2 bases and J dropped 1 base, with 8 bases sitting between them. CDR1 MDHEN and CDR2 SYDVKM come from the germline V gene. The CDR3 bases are TGTGCCAGCAGTTTAGACAGACGGAACACCGGGGAGCTGTTTTTT. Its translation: CASSLDRRNTGELFF.

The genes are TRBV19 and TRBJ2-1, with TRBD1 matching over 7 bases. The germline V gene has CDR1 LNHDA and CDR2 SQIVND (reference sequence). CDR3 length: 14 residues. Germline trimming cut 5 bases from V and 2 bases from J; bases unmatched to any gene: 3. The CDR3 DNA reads TGTGCCAGTAGTGGACAGGTACCCTACAATGAGCAGTTCTTC. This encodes CASSGQVPYNEQFF.

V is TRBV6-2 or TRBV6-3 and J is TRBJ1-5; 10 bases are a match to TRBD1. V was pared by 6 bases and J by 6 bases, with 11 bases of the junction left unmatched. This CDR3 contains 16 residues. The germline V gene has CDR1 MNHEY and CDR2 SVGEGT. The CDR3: CASSRADRGRVQPQHF. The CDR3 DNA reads TGTGCCAGCAGCCGGGCCGACAGGGGGCGCGTTCAGCCCCAGCATTTT.

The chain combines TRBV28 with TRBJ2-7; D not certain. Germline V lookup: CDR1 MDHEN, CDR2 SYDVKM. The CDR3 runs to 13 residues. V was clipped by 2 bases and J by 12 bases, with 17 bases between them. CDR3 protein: CASSLTTAPFGYF. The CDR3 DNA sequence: TGTGCCAGCAGTTTAACAACCGCACCGTTTGGGTACTTC.

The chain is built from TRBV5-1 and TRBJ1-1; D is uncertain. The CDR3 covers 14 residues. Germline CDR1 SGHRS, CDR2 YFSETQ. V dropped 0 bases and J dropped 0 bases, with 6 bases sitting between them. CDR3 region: CASSLVPVNTEAFF. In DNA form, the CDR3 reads TGCGCCAGCAGCTTGGTTCCCGTGAACACTGAAGCTTTCTTT. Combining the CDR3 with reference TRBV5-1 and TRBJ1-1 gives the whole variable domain KAGVTQTPRYLIKTRGQQVTLSCSPISGHRSVSWYQQTPGQGLQFLFEYFSETQRNKGNFPGRFSGRQFSNSRSEMNVSTLELGDSALYLCASSLVPVNTEAFFGQGTRLTVV.

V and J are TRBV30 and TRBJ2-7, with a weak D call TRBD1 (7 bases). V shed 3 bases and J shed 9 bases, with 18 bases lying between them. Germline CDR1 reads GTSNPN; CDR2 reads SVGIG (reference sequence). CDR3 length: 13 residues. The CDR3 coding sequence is TGTGCCTGGAGGGATCATAGACAGGGAGGGCAGTACTTC. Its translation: CAWRDHRQGGQYF.

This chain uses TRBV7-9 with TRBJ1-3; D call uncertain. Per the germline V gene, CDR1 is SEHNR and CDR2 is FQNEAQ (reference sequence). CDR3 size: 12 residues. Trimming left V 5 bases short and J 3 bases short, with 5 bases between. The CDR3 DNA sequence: TGTGCCAGCAGCCACAATGGAAACACCATATATTTT. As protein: CASSHNGNTIYF.

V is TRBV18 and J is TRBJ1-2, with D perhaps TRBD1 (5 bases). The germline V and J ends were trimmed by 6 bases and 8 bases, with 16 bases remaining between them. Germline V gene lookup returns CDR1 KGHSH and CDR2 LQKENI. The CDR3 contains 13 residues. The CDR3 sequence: CASSKDRGSGYTF. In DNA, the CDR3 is TGTGCCAGCTCTAAGGATCGGGGGTCCGGCTACACCTTC. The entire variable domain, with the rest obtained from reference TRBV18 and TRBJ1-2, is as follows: NAGVMQNPRHLVRRRGQEARLRCSPMKGHSHVYWYRQLPEEGLKFMVYLQKENIIDESGMPKERFSAEFPKEGPSILRIQQVVRGDSAAYFCASSKDRGSGYTFGSGTRLTVV.

CDR3 region: CASSKQEGGYGYTF. The CDR3 DNA follows: TGTGCCAGCAGCAAGCAGGAGGGTGGCTATGGCTACACCTTC. The chain uses TRBV21-1 and TRBJ1-2. TRBV21-1 is an annotated pseudogene. The CDR3 length is 14 residues.

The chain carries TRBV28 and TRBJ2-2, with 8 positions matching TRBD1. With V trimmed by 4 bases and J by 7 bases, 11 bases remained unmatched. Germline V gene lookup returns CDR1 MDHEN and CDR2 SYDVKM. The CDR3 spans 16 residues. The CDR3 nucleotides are TGTGCCAGCAGTTCCCCGGACAGGGAAAATCGCGGGGAGCTGTTTTTT. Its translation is CASSSPDRENRGELFF.

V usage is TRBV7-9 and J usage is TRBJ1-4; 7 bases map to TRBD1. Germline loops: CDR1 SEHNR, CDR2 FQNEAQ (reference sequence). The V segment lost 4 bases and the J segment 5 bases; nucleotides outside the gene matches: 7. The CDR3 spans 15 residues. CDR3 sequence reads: CASSSGGRRNEKLFF. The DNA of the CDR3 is TGTGCCAGCAGCTCAGGGGGACGCAGGAATGAAAAACTGTTTTTT. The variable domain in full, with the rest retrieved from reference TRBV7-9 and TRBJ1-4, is DTGVSQNPRHKITKRGQNVTFRCDPISEHNRLYWYRQTLGQGPEFLTYFQNEAQLEKSRLLSDRFSAERPKGSFSTLEIQRTEQGDSAMYLCASSSGGRRNEKLFFGSGTQLSVL.